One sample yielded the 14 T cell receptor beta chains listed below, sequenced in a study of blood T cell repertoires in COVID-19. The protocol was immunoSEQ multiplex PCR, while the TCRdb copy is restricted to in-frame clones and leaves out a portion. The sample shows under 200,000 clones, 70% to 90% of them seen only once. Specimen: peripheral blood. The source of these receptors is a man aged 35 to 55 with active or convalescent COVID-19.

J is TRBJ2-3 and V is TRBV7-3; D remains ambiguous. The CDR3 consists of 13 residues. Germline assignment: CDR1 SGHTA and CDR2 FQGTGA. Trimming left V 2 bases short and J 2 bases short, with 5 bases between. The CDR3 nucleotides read TGTGCCAGCAGCTTATCCGTCACAGATACGCAGTATTTT. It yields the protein CASSLSVTDTQYF.

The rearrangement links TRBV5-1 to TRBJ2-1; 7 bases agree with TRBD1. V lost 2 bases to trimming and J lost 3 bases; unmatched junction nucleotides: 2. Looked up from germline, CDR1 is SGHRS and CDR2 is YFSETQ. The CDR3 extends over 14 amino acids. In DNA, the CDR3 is TGCGCCAGCAGCTTAAACAGGGGCTACAATGAGCAGTTCTTC. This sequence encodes CASSLNRGYNEQFF. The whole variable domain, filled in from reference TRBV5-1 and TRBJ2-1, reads KAGVTQTPRYLIKTRGQQVTLSCSPISGHRSVSWYQQTPGQGLQFLFEYFSETQRNKGNFPGRFSGRQFSNSRSEMNVSTLELGDSALYLCASSLNRGYNEQFFGPGTRLTVL.

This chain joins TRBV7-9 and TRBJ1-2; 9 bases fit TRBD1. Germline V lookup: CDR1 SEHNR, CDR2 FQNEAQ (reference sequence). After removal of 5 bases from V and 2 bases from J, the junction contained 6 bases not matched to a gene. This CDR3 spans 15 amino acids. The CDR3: CASSRDRVANYGYTF. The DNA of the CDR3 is TGTGCCAGCAGCCGGGACAGGGTAGCAAACTATGGCTACACCTTC.

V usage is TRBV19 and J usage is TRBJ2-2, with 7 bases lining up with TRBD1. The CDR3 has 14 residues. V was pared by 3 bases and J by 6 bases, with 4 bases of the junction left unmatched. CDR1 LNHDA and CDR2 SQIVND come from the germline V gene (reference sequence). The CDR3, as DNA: TGTGCCAGTAGTATGGGACAGAAGGCCGGGGAGCTGTTTTTT. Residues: CASSMGQKAGELFF.

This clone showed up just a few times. CDR3 protein: CASSLPPTVEQYF. CDR3 in DNA: TGTGCCAGCAGCTTGCCCCCAACAGTCGAGCAGTACTTC. The V call is TRBV7-8, the J call TRBJ2-7, with D unresolved. V shed 3 bases and J shed 6 bases, with 12 bases lying between them. Germline V lookup: CDR1 SGHVS, CDR2 FQNEAQ. The CDR3 is made up of 13 amino acids.

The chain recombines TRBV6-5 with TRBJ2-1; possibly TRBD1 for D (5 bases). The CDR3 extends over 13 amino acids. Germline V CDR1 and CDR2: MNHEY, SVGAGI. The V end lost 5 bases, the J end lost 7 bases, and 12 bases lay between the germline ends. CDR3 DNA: TGTGCCAGCAGTAATCAGGGTGTGAATGAGCAGTTCTTC. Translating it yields CASSNQGVNEQFF.

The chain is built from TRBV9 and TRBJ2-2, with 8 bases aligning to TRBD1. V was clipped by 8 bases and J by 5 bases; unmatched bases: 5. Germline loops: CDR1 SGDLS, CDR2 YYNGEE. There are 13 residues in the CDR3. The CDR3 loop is CASGDRTTGELFF. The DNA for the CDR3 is TGTGCCAGTGGGGACAGGACTACCGGGGAGCTGTTTTTT. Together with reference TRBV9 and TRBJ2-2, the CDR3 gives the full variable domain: DSGVTQTPKHLITATGQRVTLRCSPRSGDLSVYWYQQSLDQGLQFLIQYYNGEERAKGNILERFSAQQFPDLHSELNLSSLELGDSALYFCASGDRTTGELFFGEGSRLTVL.

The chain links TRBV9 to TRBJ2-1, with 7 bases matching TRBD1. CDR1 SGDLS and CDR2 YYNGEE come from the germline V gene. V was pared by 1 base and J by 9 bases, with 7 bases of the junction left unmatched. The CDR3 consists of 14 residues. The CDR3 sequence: CASSVSGQLFEQFF. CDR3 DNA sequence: TGTGCCAGCAGCGTATCGGGACAGTTGTTTGAGCAGTTCTTC.

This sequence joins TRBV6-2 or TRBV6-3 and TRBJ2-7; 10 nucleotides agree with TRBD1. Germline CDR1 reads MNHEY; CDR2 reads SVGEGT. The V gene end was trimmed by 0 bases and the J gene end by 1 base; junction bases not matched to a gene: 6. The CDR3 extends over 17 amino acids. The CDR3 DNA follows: TGTGCCAGCAGTTACTCCCGTCGGACAGGGGGATCCTACGAGCAGTACTTC. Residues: CASSYSRRTGGSYEQYF.

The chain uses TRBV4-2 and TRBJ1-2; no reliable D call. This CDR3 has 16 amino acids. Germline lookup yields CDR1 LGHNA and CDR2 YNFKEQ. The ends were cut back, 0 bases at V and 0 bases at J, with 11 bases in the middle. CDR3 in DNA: TGTGCCAGCAGCCAAGACAGTACCCAAGCTAACTATGGCTACACCTTC. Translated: CASSQDSTQANYGYTF.

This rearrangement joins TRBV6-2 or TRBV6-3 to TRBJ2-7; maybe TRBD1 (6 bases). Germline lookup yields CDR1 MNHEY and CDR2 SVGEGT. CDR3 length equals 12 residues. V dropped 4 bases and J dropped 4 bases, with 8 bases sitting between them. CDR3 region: CASSLQGYEQYF. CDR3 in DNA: TGTGCCAGCAGTTTACAGGGATACGAGCAGTACTTC.

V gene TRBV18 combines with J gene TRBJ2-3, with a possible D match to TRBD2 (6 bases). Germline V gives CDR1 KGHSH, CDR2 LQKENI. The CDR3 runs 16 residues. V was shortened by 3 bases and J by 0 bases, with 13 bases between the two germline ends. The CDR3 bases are TGTGCCAGCTCACCCCTGGTGGGGGGAAGCACAGATACGCAGTATTTT. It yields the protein CASSPLVGGSTDTQYF.

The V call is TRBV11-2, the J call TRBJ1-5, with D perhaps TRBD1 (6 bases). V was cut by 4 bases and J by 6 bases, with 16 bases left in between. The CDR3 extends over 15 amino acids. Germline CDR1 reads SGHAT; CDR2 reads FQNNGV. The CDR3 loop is CASSSVQGIGQPQHF. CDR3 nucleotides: TGTGCCAGCAGCTCCGTCCAGGGGATCGGTCAGCCCCAGCATTTT.

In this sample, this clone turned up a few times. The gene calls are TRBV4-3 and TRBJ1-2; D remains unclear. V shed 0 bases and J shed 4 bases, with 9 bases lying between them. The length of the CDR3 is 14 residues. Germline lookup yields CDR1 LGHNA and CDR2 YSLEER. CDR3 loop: CASSQDRSFYGYTF. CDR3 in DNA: TGCGCCAGCAGCCAAGATCGGAGTTTCTATGGCTACACCTTC.